Following are 13 T cell receptor beta chains from one sample sequenced in a study of memory CD4+ T cells and cytomegalovirus serostatus. The sort gate was single viable CD3+CD4+CD8-CD45RO+ cells for memory CD4+ T cells. Assay: immunoSEQ multiplex PCR; the TCRdb copy retains only in-frame clones and omits some. The data contain under 50,000 clones, roughly three quarters of them singletons. Sequenced input: memory CD4+ T cells from blood. The receptors here all came from an adult in good health and CMV-seronegative.

In this sample, this clone turned up a few times. The chain has TRBV14 and TRBJ2-3; D ambiguous. This CDR3 is 12 amino acids long. In germline, CDR1 is SGHDN, CDR2 FVKESK. The V and J ends lost 1 base and 6 bases respectively, with 5 bases between them. This CDR3 reads CASSQVPDTQYF. The DNA for the CDR3 is TGTGCCAGCAGCCAAGTCCCCGATACGCAGTATTTT.

The genes are TRBV11-3 and TRBJ2-5; a weak D match, TRBD2 (6 bases). This CDR3 has 14 amino acids. Germline CDR1 and CDR2: SGHNT and YENEEA. Trimming removed 7 bases at V and 1 base at J, with 13 bases between. CDR3 coding DNA: TGTGCCAGCACTGCGCGGGACCTCCAAGAGACCCAGTACTTC. Translated, it gives CASTARDLQETQYF. Combining the CDR3 with reference TRBV11-3 and TRBJ2-5 gives the whole variable domain EAGVVQSPRYKIIEKKQPVAFWCNPISGHNTLYWYLQNLGQGPELLIRYENEEAVDDSQLPKDRFSAERLKGVDSTLKIQPAELGDSAVYLCASTARDLQETQYFGPGTRLLVL.

The V call is TRBV7-9, the J call TRBJ2-5; a possible D gene is TRBD1 (6 bases). The V and J ends lost 5 bases and 3 bases respectively, with 10 bases between them. Germline V gene data show CDR1 as SEHNR and CDR2 as FQNEAQ (reference sequence). The CDR3 spans 13 residues. The CDR3 nucleotides read TGTGCCAGCAGCCTGGACAGCGAAGAGACCCAGTACTTC. Translating it yields CASSLDSEETQYF.

DNA for the CDR3: TGTGCCAGCAGCTTAGGAAAGAGAGGCTCTGGAAACACCATATATTTT. It translates to CASSLGKRGSGNTIYF. The genes are TRBV5-4 and TRBJ1-3; no reliable D call. V was trimmed by 2 bases and J by 0 bases, leaving 12 bases between them. The CDR3 consists of 16 residues. Germline CDR1 and CDR2: SGHNT and YYREEE (reference sequence).

This clone appeared once. The chain has TRBV9 and TRBJ2-1; D is uncertain. The CDR3 runs to 16 residues. The V end was cut by 1 base, the J end by 0 bases, with 11 bases between. CDR1 and CDR2 (germline): SGDLS, YYNGEE. CDR3 sequence: CASSVIPHGSYNEQFF. The CDR3 DNA reads TGTGCCAGCAGCGTAATCCCCCACGGCTCCTACAATGAGCAGTTCTTC. Full variable domain (missing parts from reference TRBV9 and TRBJ2-1): DSGVTQTPKHLITATGQRVTLRCSPRSGDLSVYWYQQSLDQGLQFLIQYYNGEERAKGNILERFSAQQFPDLHSELNLSSLELGDSALYFCASSVIPHGSYNEQFFGPGTRLTVL.

This rearrangement joins TRBV7-2 to TRBJ1-2; 7 bases are a match to TRBD1. CDR3 length: 15 amino acids. V lost 3 bases to trimming and J lost 1 base; unmatched junction nucleotides: 5. The germline V gene encodes CDR1 SGHTA and CDR2 FQGNSA. CDR3 bases: TGTGCCAGCAGCTTCGGGACAGCCCTTAACTATGGCTACACCTTC. Residues: CASSFGTALNYGYTF.

The rearrangement links TRBV7-2 to TRBJ1-6; no clear D. The CDR3 runs 13 residues. V lost 4 bases, J lost 13 bases, and 14 bases lay in between. Germline V gives CDR1 SGHTA, CDR2 FQGNSA. DNA of the CDR3: TGTGCCAGCAGCTCTTCTTCGATTCCCCCCCTCCACTTT. This gives the protein CASSSSSIPPLHF.

The J gene is TRBJ1-4, the V gene TRBV18; D not certain. Germline-derived CDR1 and CDR2 are KGHSH and LQKENI. This CDR3 contains 14 residues. V lost 2 bases to trimming and J lost 10 bases, with 14 bases between them. The CDR3 bases are TGTGCCAGCTCACCAGAGGCGGCCAGCAGAAAACTGTTTTTT. Protein product: CASSPEAASRKLFF.

This clone has just a few counts. The chain has TRBV4-2 and TRBJ1-2; 8 positions agree with TRBD1. The trim removed 1 base at V and 8 bases at J, leaving 6 bases unmatched. This CDR3 is built from 14 residues. Germline CDR1 reads LGHNA; CDR2 reads YNFKEQ. In DNA, the CDR3 is TGTGCCAGCAGCCAAGGGACAGGGATCGGCGGCTACACCTTC. Residues: CASSQGTGIGGYTF.

J is TRBJ2-2 and V is TRBV4-3, with D unresolved. The germline CDR1 and CDR2 sequences are LGHNA and YSLEER. The CDR3 totals 15 residues. The V gene lost 0 bases and the J gene lost 5 bases, with 10 bases spanning the gap. The CDR3 region is CASSQDLAATGELFF. The DNA for the CDR3 is TGCGCCAGCAGCCAAGATCTTGCAGCAACCGGGGAGCTGTTTTTT.

This rearrangement joins TRBV19 to TRBJ1-5, with no clear D. V was shortened by 3 bases and J by 9 bases, with 21 bases between the two germline ends. Germline V lookup: CDR1 LNHDA, CDR2 SQIVND (reference sequence). The CDR3 is 16 amino acids. The CDR3 DNA reads as TGTGCCAGTAGTATTTTAAATCGAGCAAGCAGAGGGCCCCAGCATTTT. Encoded protein: CASSILNRASRGPQHF.

This chain links TRBV6-5 with TRBJ1-2; D may be TRBD1 (5 bases). This CDR3 comprises 12 residues. Germline CDR1 and CDR2: MNHEY and SVGAGI. V gave up 5 bases and J gave up 7 bases, with 11 bases separating them. CDR3 in DNA: TGTGCCAGCAGTCTCCGTGGGGGTGGCTACACCTTC. This codes for CASSLRGGGYTF.

V gene TRBV11-2 combines with J gene TRBJ2-4, with a possible D match to TRBD1 (6 bases). This CDR3 contains 16 residues. V was shortened by 4 bases and J by 9 bases, with 22 bases between the two germline ends. CDR1 and CDR2 (germline): SGHAT, FQNNGV. CDR3 in amino acids: CASSSSTGIGGGIQYF. The CDR3 DNA reads TGTGCCAGCAGCTCTTCGACAGGCATAGGGGGTGGCATTCAGTACTTC. Together with reference TRBV11-2 and TRBJ2-4, the CDR3 gives the full variable domain: EAGVAQSPRYKIIEKRQSVAFWCNPISGHATLYWYQQILGQGPKLLIQFQNNGVVDDSQLPKDRFSAERLKGVDSTLKIQPAKLEDSAVYLCASSSSTGIGGGIQYFGAGTRLSVL.